This is a list of T cell receptor beta chains from one sample in a study of T cell responses to AZD1222 COVID-19 vaccine. Clones were read by immunoSEQ multiplex PCR, and TCRdb kept only the in-frame ones, dropping some. The sample lists under 150,000 clones; around 90% were seen once. The source was peripheral blood, collected 28 days after the second AZD1222 dose. These receptors were collected from an adult who received the AZD1222 COVID-19 vaccine. Each CDR3 is given with its conserved first and last residue. The D gene is left open where the match is weak. Part of the rows lack a size; the others show once, few, many or a class for expanded clones.

CDR3aa: CASSPQGGHGYTF
CDR3nt: TGTGCCAGCAGTCCACAGGGGGGGCATGGCTACACCTTC
v_gene: TRBV6-4
j_gene: TRBJ1-2
d_gene: TRBD1
abundance: .

CDR3aa: CASSLRPILSEEKLFF
CDR3nt: TGCGCCAGCAGCCTCAGACCGATACTCTCGGAGGAAAAACTGTTTTTT
v_gene: TRBV4-3
j_gene: TRBJ1-4
d_gene: .
abundance: .

CDR3aa: CASSHDASGEVTGELFF
CDR3nt: TGCGCCAGCAGCCACGACGCTAGCGGGGAGGTCACCGGGGAGCTGTTTTTT
v_gene: TRBV4-3
j_gene: TRBJ2-2
d_gene: TRBD2
abundance: .

CDR3aa: CASSYRGNTGELFF
CDR3nt: TGTGCCAGCAGTTACCGCGGGAACACCGGGGAGCTGTTTTTT
v_gene: TRBV6-5
j_gene: TRBJ2-2
d_gene: .
abundance: .

CDR3aa: CASSRTVRYGYTF
CDR3nt: TGTGCCAGCAGCCGGACAGTTCGTTATGGCTACACCTTC
v_gene: TRBV3-1/TRBV3-2
j_gene: TRBJ1-2
d_gene: .
abundance: .

CDR3aa: CASSRSTNEKLFF
CDR3nt: TGTGCCAGCTCACGATCAACTAATGAAAAACTGTTTTTT
v_gene: TRBV18
j_gene: TRBJ1-4
d_gene: .
abundance: .

CDR3aa: CASSLRVVSSTGELFF
CDR3nt: TGTGCCAGCAGCCTACGGGTCGTTTCTTCTACCGGGGAGCTGTTTTTT
v_gene: TRBV5-5
j_gene: TRBJ2-2
d_gene: .
abundance: .

CDR3aa: CSVEGRAGELFF
CDR3nt: TGCAGCGTTGAAGGTCGGGCCGGGGAGCTGTTTTTT
v_gene: TRBV29-1
j_gene: TRBJ2-2
d_gene: .
abundance: .

CDR3aa: CAWSRESNQPQHF
CDR3nt: TGTGCCTGGAGTAGGGAAAGCAATCAGCCCCAGCATTTT
v_gene: TRBV30
j_gene: TRBJ1-5
d_gene: .
abundance: once

CDR3aa: CASSQSRGLENEKLFF
CDR3nt: TGTGCCAGCAGCCAATCGAGGGGACTTGAGAATGAAAAACTGTTTTTT
v_gene: TRBV16
j_gene: TRBJ1-4
d_gene: .
abundance: once

CDR3aa: CASSSGSSGGKFYNEQFF
CDR3nt: TGTGCCAGCAGCTCGGGTAGTAGCGGGGGAAAGTTTTACAATGAGCAGTTCTTC
v_gene: TRBV27
j_gene: TRBJ2-1
d_gene: TRBD2
abundance: .

CDR3aa: CASSQATTVGGYTF
CDR3nt: TGTGCCAGCAGCCAAGCCACTACAGTGGGTGGCTACACCTTC
v_gene: TRBV3-1/TRBV3-2
j_gene: TRBJ1-2
d_gene: .
abundance: .

CDR3aa: CASRLLAGGPDEQYF
CDR3nt: TGTGCCAGCAGATTATTAGCGGGGGGGCCTGACGAGCAGTACTTC
v_gene: TRBV7-2
j_gene: TRBJ2-7
d_gene: TRBD2
abundance: .

CDR3aa: CASSQDGRRYYGYTF
CDR3nt: TGTGCCAGCAGCCAAGATGGAAGGCGGTACTATGGCTACACCTTC
v_gene: TRBV14
j_gene: TRBJ1-2
d_gene: .
abundance: .

CDR3aa: CASLGAGYYEQYF
CDR3nt: TGTGCCAGCCTGGGGGCAGGGTACTACGAGCAGTACTTC
v_gene: TRBV28
j_gene: TRBJ2-7
d_gene: .
abundance: .

CDR3aa: CASGRPNSPLHF
CDR3nt: TGTGCCAGTGGACGGCCTAATTCACCCCTCCACTTT
v_gene: TRBV6-5
j_gene: TRBJ1-6
d_gene: .
abundance: .

CDR3aa: CASSIGRADGYTF
CDR3nt: TGTGCCAGTAGTATCGGCAGGGCGGATGGCTACACCTTC
v_gene: TRBV19
j_gene: TRBJ1-2
d_gene: .
abundance: .

CDR3aa: CASSEQTVSNQPQHF
CDR3nt: TGTGCCAGCTCTGAGCAGACGGTCAGCAATCAGCCCCAGCATTTT
v_gene: TRBV6-5
j_gene: TRBJ1-5
d_gene: .
abundance: .

CDR3aa: CASSLMRAQGDGYTF
CDR3nt: TGTGCCAGCAGCTTAATGCGTGCACAGGGGGATGGCTACACCTTC
v_gene: TRBV7-2
j_gene: TRBJ1-2
d_gene: TRBD1
abundance: .

CDR3aa: CAWADRAGQPQHF
CDR3nt: TGTGCCTGGGCGGACAGGGCGGGTCAGCCCCAGCATTTT
v_gene: TRBV30
j_gene: TRBJ1-5
d_gene: TRBD1
abundance: .

CDR3aa: CASSLASGGFQETQYF
CDR3nt: TGCGCCAGCAGCTTAGCGAGCGGGGGATTCCAAGAGACCCAGTACTTC
v_gene: TRBV5-1
j_gene: TRBJ2-5
d_gene: TRBD2
abundance: .

CDR3aa: CASSSRGIYGYTF
CDR3nt: TGTGCCAGCAGTTCACGGGGTATCTATGGCTACACCTTC
v_gene: TRBV4-2
j_gene: TRBJ1-2
d_gene: .
abundance: .

CDR3aa: CASSFKSGGAVNEQFF
CDR3nt: TGTGCCAGCAGCTTTAAGAGCGGGGGGGCCGTCAATGAGCAGTTCTTC
v_gene: TRBV5-4
j_gene: TRBJ2-1
d_gene: TRBD2
abundance: .

CDR3aa: CASGRGNQPQHF
CDR3nt: TGTGCCAGCGGGAGGGGCAATCAGCCCCAGCATTTT
v_gene: TRBV9
j_gene: TRBJ1-5
d_gene: .
abundance: .

CDR3aa: CAISEPGQGISYEQYF
CDR3nt: TGTGCCATCAGTGAACCCGGACAGGGAATATCCTACGAGCAGTACTTC
v_gene: TRBV10-3
j_gene: TRBJ2-7
d_gene: TRBD1
abundance: few

CDR3aa: CASSQVSGSGDSFSSRRYGYTF
CDR3nt: TGCGCCAGCAGCCAAGTCTCGGGGTCAGGGGACAGTTTTTCCTCCCGTCGCTATGGCTACACCTTC
v_gene: TRBV4-3
j_gene: TRBJ1-2
d_gene: TRBD1
abundance: .

CDR3aa: CASSEAAGYTF
CDR3nt: TGTGCCAGCAGTGAAGCGGCCGGCTACACCTTC
v_gene: TRBV6-1
j_gene: TRBJ1-2
d_gene: .
abundance: .

CDR3aa: CATSASGGATDTQYF
CDR3nt: TGTGCCACCAGCGCTAGCGGGGGGGCGACAGATACGCAGTATTTT
v_gene: TRBV15
j_gene: TRBJ2-3
d_gene: TRBD2
abundance: few

CDR3aa: CASSLGQDYYGYTF
CDR3nt: TGTGCCAGCAGCCTCGGACAGGATTACTATGGCTACACCTTC
v_gene: TRBV9
j_gene: TRBJ1-2
d_gene: TRBD1
abundance: .

CDR3aa: CASSIRGQPQHF
CDR3nt: TGTGCCAGTAGTATAAGAGGTCAGCCCCAGCATTTT
v_gene: TRBV19
j_gene: TRBJ1-5
d_gene: .
abundance: .

CDR3aa: CASSSGSGVYEQYF
CDR3nt: TGCGCCAGCAGCTCTGGTAGCGGGGTTTACGAGCAGTACTTC
v_gene: TRBV5-1
j_gene: TRBJ2-7
d_gene: TRBD2
abundance: once

CDR3aa: CASSPPGQPNTEAFF
CDR3nt: TGCGCCAGCAGCCCGCCGGGACAGCCGAACACTGAAGCTTTCTTT
v_gene: TRBV4-3
j_gene: TRBJ1-1
d_gene: TRBD1
abundance: .

CDR3aa: CASNWGENTEAFF
CDR3nt: TGTGCCAGTAATTGGGGGGAGAACACTGAAGCTTTCTTT
v_gene: TRBV19
j_gene: TRBJ1-1
d_gene: .
abundance: few

CDR3aa: CASKPGSAGNQPQHF
CDR3nt: TGTGCCAGCAAGCCCGGCTCAGCGGGCAATCAGCCCCAGCATTTT
v_gene: TRBV6-5
j_gene: TRBJ1-5
d_gene: .
abundance: once

CDR3aa: CASSSLGGPNTEAFF
CDR3nt: TGTGCCAGCAGTTCACTAGGGGGCCCGAACACTGAAGCTTTCTTT
v_gene: TRBV28
j_gene: TRBJ1-1
d_gene: TRBD1
abundance: .

CDR3aa: CASKYRGEAFF
CDR3nt: TGTGCCAGCAAGTATAGGGGTGAAGCTTTCTTT
v_gene: TRBV27
j_gene: TRBJ1-1
d_gene: .
abundance: .

CDR3aa: CASSPQGPDQPQHF
CDR3nt: TGTGCCAGCTCCCCTCAGGGGCCAGATCAGCCCCAGCATTTT
v_gene: TRBV18
j_gene: TRBJ1-5
d_gene: .
abundance: .

CDR3aa: CAIRPEGAGTEAFF
CDR3nt: TGTGCCATCAGGCCAGAGGGGGCAGGTACTGAAGCTTTCTTT
v_gene: TRBV10-3
j_gene: TRBJ1-1
d_gene: TRBD1
abundance: .

CDR3aa: CASSYKRRRGNYGYTF
CDR3nt: TGTGCCAGCAGTTACAAAAGAAGGAGGGGTAACTATGGCTACACCTTC
v_gene: TRBV6-5
j_gene: TRBJ1-2
d_gene: .
abundance: .

CDR3aa: CASSQVYPPNTGELFF
CDR3nt: TGCGCCAGCAGCCAAGTATACCCCCCGAACACCGGGGAGCTGTTTTTT
v_gene: TRBV4-3
j_gene: TRBJ2-2
d_gene: .
abundance: .

CDR3aa: CASSQVPRDTYEQYF
CDR3nt: TGTGCCAGCAGCCAAGTACCAAGGGATACCTACGAGCAGTACTTC
v_gene: TRBV4-2
j_gene: TRBJ2-7
d_gene: .
abundance: once

CDR3aa: CASSLAGTTNEKLFF
CDR3nt: TGTGCCAGCAGCTTAGCGGGAACAACTAATGAAAAACTGTTTTTT
v_gene: TRBV7-6
j_gene: TRBJ1-4
d_gene: .
abundance: .

CDR3aa: CASIGQGSYEQYF
CDR3nt: TGTGCCAGCATCGGACAGGGATCCTACGAGCAGTACTTC
v_gene: TRBV2
j_gene: TRBJ2-7
d_gene: TRBD1
abundance: .

CDR3aa: CASSQDRAYEGSPLHF
CDR3nt: TGTGCCAGCAGTCAAGACAGGGCTTATGAAGGCTCACCCCTCCACTTT
v_gene: TRBV2
j_gene: TRBJ1-6
d_gene: TRBD1
abundance: .

CDR3aa: CASSTLRGTDTQYF
CDR3nt: TGTGCCAGTAGTACCCTCCGGGGCACAGATACGCAGTATTTT
v_gene: TRBV19
j_gene: TRBJ2-3
d_gene: .
abundance: .

CDR3aa: CASRRHGNNSPLHF
CDR3nt: TGTGCCAGTCGGCGGCATGGTAATAATTCACCCCTCCACTTT
v_gene: TRBV19
j_gene: TRBJ1-6
d_gene: .
abundance: .

CDR3aa: CATSPRDRGHGYTEAFF
CDR3nt: TGTGCCACCAGCCCACGGGACAGGGGGCATGGTTACACTGAAGCTTTCTTT
v_gene: TRBV15
j_gene: TRBJ1-1
d_gene: TRBD1
abundance: .

CDR3aa: CASSPTSGVTTGELFF
CDR3nt: TGCGCCAGCAGCCCGACTAGCGGGGTTACCACCGGGGAGCTGTTTTTT
v_gene: TRBV5-1
j_gene: TRBJ2-2
d_gene: TRBD2
abundance: .

CDR3aa: CASSYSGRPTGNTIYF
CDR3nt: TGTGCCAGCAGTTACTCAGGGCGCCCAACTGGAAACACCATATATTTT
v_gene: TRBV6-5
j_gene: TRBJ1-3
d_gene: .
abundance: .

CDR3aa: CASSPGQIHSPLHF
CDR3nt: TGTGCCAGCAGCCCGGGACAGATCCATTCACCCCTCCACTTT
v_gene: TRBV7-2
j_gene: TRBJ1-6
d_gene: TRBD1
abundance: .

CDR3aa: CAISESTDTQYF
CDR3nt: TGTGCCATCAGTGAATCCACAGATACGCAGTATTTT
v_gene: TRBV10-3
j_gene: TRBJ2-3
d_gene: .
abundance: .

CDR3aa: CASSSGTGISQPQHF
CDR3nt: TGTGCCAGCAGTTCCGGGACAGGGATATCGCAGCCCCAGCATTTT
v_gene: TRBV6-6
j_gene: TRBJ1-5
d_gene: TRBD1
abundance: .

CDR3aa: CASGQQVHTEAFF
CDR3nt: TGTGCCAGCGGACAACAGGTTCACACTGAAGCTTTCTTT
v_gene: TRBV28
j_gene: TRBJ1-1
d_gene: .
abundance: .

CDR3aa: CATSRIGTGGRYGYTF
CDR3nt: TGTGCCACCAGCAGAATTGGGACAGGGGGAAGGTATGGCTACACCTTC
v_gene: TRBV15
j_gene: TRBJ1-2
d_gene: TRBD1
abundance: .

CDR3aa: CASTPISNQPQHF
CDR3nt: TGTGCCAGCACCCCAATTAGCAATCAGCCCCAGCATTTT
v_gene: TRBV6-2/TRBV6-3
j_gene: TRBJ1-5
d_gene: .
abundance: .

CDR3aa: CASSEESGAGELFF
CDR3nt: TGTGCCAGCAGTGAAGAATCGGGGGCCGGGGAGCTGTTTTTT
v_gene: TRBV6-1
j_gene: TRBJ2-2
d_gene: .
abundance: .

CDR3aa: CASSYSRGSDEQYF
CDR3nt: TGTGCCAGCAGTTATAGCAGGGGGAGCGACGAGCAGTACTTC
v_gene: TRBV6-5
j_gene: TRBJ2-7
d_gene: TRBD1
abundance: .

CDR3aa: CASSTQFNTGELFF
CDR3nt: TGTGCCAGTAGTACACAGTTCAACACCGGGGAGCTGTTTTTT
v_gene: TRBV19
j_gene: TRBJ2-2
d_gene: .
abundance: .

CDR3aa: CASSRDSTEAFF
CDR3nt: TGTGCCAGCAGCCGGGACAGCACTGAAGCTTTCTTT
v_gene: TRBV7-9
j_gene: TRBJ1-1
d_gene: TRBD1
abundance: .